These 29 T cell receptor beta chains originate from one sample sequenced in a study of siplizumab effects on memory and regulatory T cells. Sequenced by immunoSEQ multiplex PCR; TCRdb stores in-frame clones only, minus some. The table has about 120,000 clones, less than 95% seen once. Sequences were obtained from non-Treg CD4+ T cells sorted from blood. All receptors derive from a human donor in good health.

V and J are TRBV29-1 and TRBJ2-5; D gene uncertain. Germline CDR1 SQVTM, CDR2 ANQGSEA. CDR3 length: 13 residues. The V gene lost 4 bases and the J gene lost 0 bases, with 9 bases spanning the gap. CDR3 sequence reads: CSVGSGYQETQYF. CDR3 nucleotide sequence: TGCAGCGTTGGCTCAGGCTACCAAGAGACCCAGTACTTC. Full variable domain (remainder filled in from reference TRBV29-1 and TRBJ2-5): SAVISQKPSRDICQRGTSLTIQCQVDSQVTMMFWYRQQPGQSLTLIATANQGSEATYESGFVIDKFPISRPNLTFSTLTVSNMSPEDSSIYLCSVGSGYQETQYFGPGTRLLVL.

The rearrangement joins TRBV6-4 to TRBJ1-4; D unresolved. The CDR3 length is 13 residues. V was clipped by 4 bases and J by 8 bases, with 11 bases between them. Germline CDR1 and CDR2: MRHNA and SNTAGT. In nucleotides, the CDR3 is TGTGCCAGCAGTGTCCCCGCGGAGGAAAAACTGTTTTTT. Protein product: CASSVPAEEKLFF.

V and J are TRBV29-1 and TRBJ2-1, with D tentatively TRBD2 (6 bases). Germline V gene data show CDR1 as SQVTM and CDR2 as ANQGSEA. The CDR3 has 12 amino acids. Trimming stripped 4 bases from V and 8 bases from J, with 12 bases between. The CDR3 spells CSVGGGVHEQFF. The CDR3 bases are TGCAGCGTTGGTGGCGGGGTCCATGAGCAGTTCTTC.

In regard to this clone: Other nucleotide sequences from this sample produce the same CDR3. V gene TRBV6-1 combines with J gene TRBJ1-1; D remains ambiguous. The CDR3 sequence is 11 residues long. Germline CDR1 MNHNS, CDR2 SASEGT. The V gene lost 5 bases and the J gene lost 4 bases, with 5 bases spanning the gap. This CDR3 is CASSWSTEAFF. The DNA for the CDR3 is TGTGCCAGCAGTTGGTCCACTGAAGCTTTCTTT.

This chain connects TRBV7-2 to TRBJ2-3, with 10 positions matching TRBD1. Germline V gene data show CDR1 as SGHTA and CDR2 as FQGNSA. This CDR3 is 15 amino acids long. V lost 2 bases, J lost 5 bases, and 4 bases stayed unmatched. This CDR3 is CASSLSTGGIDTQYF. CDR3 bases: TGTGCCAGCAGCTTATCGACAGGGGGCATAGATACGCAGTATTTT.

This clone was recorded only once. This chain links TRBV19 with TRBJ1-2, with D hard to call. Trimming took 3 bases from V and 8 from J, leaving 7 bases between them. CDR3 length: 11 residues. Germline V gene data show CDR1 as LNHDA and CDR2 as SQIVND (reference sequence). The CDR3 DNA is TGTGCCAGTAGTATCGACGGAGGCTACACCTTC. Translation gives CASSIDGGYTF.

This clone was observed a few times. The CDR3 sequence is CAISEGGINQPQHF. As DNA, the CDR3 is TGTGCCATCAGTGAGGGAGGTATCAATCAGCCCCAGCATTTT. This chain joins TRBV10-3 and TRBJ1-5, with D unresolved. Germline CDR1 ENHRY, CDR2 SYGVKD. There are 14 residues in the CDR3. The V end lost 2 bases, the J end lost 3 bases, and 8 bases lay between the germline ends.

The rearrangement uses TRBV9 and TRBJ2-1; D uncertain. CDR1 and CDR2 (germline): SGDLS, YYNGEE. V was shortened by 0 bases and J by 9 bases, with 10 bases between the two germline ends. The CDR3 is 13 residues long. In DNA form, the CDR3 reads TGTGCCAGCAGCGTAGACCCAGGCGTTGAGCAGTTCTTC. Translated: CASSVDPGVEQFF.

This chain links TRBV14 with TRBJ2-7, with TRBD2 as a possible D gene (6 bases). The germline V gene encodes CDR1 SGHDN and CDR2 FVKESK. V lost 5 bases to trimming and J lost 1 base, with 12 bases between them. The CDR3 covers 14 residues. The CDR3 sequence is CASSFRLGSYEQYF. The CDR3 bases are TGTGCCAGCAGCTTCCGACTAGGGTCCTACGAGCAGTACTTC. Using reference TRBV14 and TRBJ2-7 for the parts outside the CDR3, the full variable domain is EAGVTQFPSHSVIEKGQTVTLRCDPISGHDNLYWYRRVMGKEIKFLLHFVKESKQDESGMPNNRFLAERTGGTYSTLKVQPAELEDSGVYFCASSFRLGSYEQYFGPGTRLTVT.

The V gene is TRBV19, the J gene TRBJ1-2; possible D gene TRBD1, 6 bases. CDR1 is LNHDA, CDR2 SQIVND, per germline (reference sequence). The CDR3 consists of 12 residues. V gave up 9 bases and J gave up 4 bases, with 12 bases separating them. DNA of the CDR3: TGTGCCAGGTTACAGGGAACCTATGGCTACACCTTC. Protein product: CARLQGTYGYTF.

The gene calls are TRBV5-4 and TRBJ2-5, with TRBD2 matching over 8 bases. CDR3 size: 16 residues. The trim removed 0 bases at V and 3 bases at J, leaving 7 bases unmatched. CDR1 is SGHNT, CDR2 YYREEE, per germline (reference sequence). The CDR3 coding sequence is TGTGCCAGCAGCTTGGCCTTGAGCGGGAGAAAAGAGACCCAGTACTTC. Protein product: CASSLALSGRKETQYF.

V and J are TRBV4-1 and TRBJ2-5; 9 bases align to TRBD2. The V gene end was trimmed by 0 bases and the J gene end by 5 bases; junction bases not matched to a gene: 10. Germline CDR1 and CDR2: MGHRA and YSYEKL. The CDR3 consists of 17 residues. The CDR3 loop is CASSQEGRRGGGETQYF. The DNA for the CDR3 is TGCGCCAGCAGCCAAGAGGGCAGGCGGGGGGGCGGGGAGACCCAGTACTTC.

A single count supports this clone. This sequence joins TRBV12-5 and TRBJ2-2; 7 nucleotides agree with TRBD1. The length of the CDR3 is 15 residues. CDR1 LGHNT and CDR2 FRNRAP come from the germline V gene. V dropped 0 bases and J dropped 5; count of bases not matched to a gene: 3. DNA of the CDR3: TGTGCTAGTGGTTTGGTCGACAGGGTGACCGGGGAGCTGTTTTTT. Translation gives CASGLVDRVTGELFF. The whole variable domain, remainder taken from reference TRBV12-5 and TRBJ2-2, is DARVTQTPRHKVTEMGQEVTMRCQPILGHNTVFWYRQTMMQGLELLAYFRNRAPLDDSGMPKDRFSAEMPDATLATLKIQPSEPRDSAVYFCASGLVDRVTGELFFGEGSRLTVL.

The chain joins TRBV15 to TRBJ2-1, with D perhaps matching TRBD1 (5 bases). This CDR3 is 14 amino acids long. Germline V lookup: CDR1 LNHNV, CDR2 YYDKDF (reference sequence). Trimming left V 4 bases short and J 5 bases short, with 12 bases between. The CDR3: CATSTRQTNNEQFF. CDR3 nucleotide sequence: TGTGCCACCAGCACAAGACAGACAAACAATGAGCAGTTCTTC.

The chain combines TRBV6-5 with TRBJ1-5; TRBD1 might be the D (5 bases). V lost 6 bases to trimming and J lost 3 bases, with 9 bases between them. Germline V gives CDR1 MNHEY, CDR2 SVGAGI. This CDR3 has 13 amino acids. In nucleotides, the CDR3 is TGTGCCAGCAGGGGGGGACTCAATCAGCCCCAGCATTTT. It codes for CASRGGLNQPQHF.

This clone was seen just once. The J gene is TRBJ2-7, the V gene TRBV18; possible D gene TRBD1, 7 bases. In germline, CDR1 is KGHSH, CDR2 LQKENI. V was cut by 4 bases and J by 3 bases, with 13 bases left in between. This CDR3 region has 14 residues. CDR3 coding DNA: TGTGCCAGCTCACGGGCGGGACAGAACTACGAGCAGTACTTC. This translates into CASSRAGQNYEQYF.

The V gene is TRBV19, the J gene TRBJ2-7; TRBD1 is a possible D gene (5 bases). This CDR3 comprises 13 residues. Germline lookup yields CDR1 LNHDA and CDR2 SQIVND (reference sequence). Trimming removed 4 bases at V and 2 bases at J, with 9 bases between. CDR3 nucleotide sequence: TGTGCCAGTAGTACAGGGAAGACCTACGAGCAGTACTTC. It specifies CASSTGKTYEQYF. Full variable domain (outside the CDR3, taken from reference TRBV19 and TRBJ2-7): DGGITQSPKYLFRKEGQNVTLSCEQNLNHDAMYWYRQDPGQGLRLIYYSQIVNDFQKGDIAEGYSVSREKKESFPLTVTSAQKNPTAFYLCASSTGKTYEQYFGPGTRLTVT.

The CDR3 region is CASSVREGSTDTQYF. The CDR3 region has the DNA TGTGCCAGTAGTGTCCGGGAAGGGAGCACAGATACGCAGTATTTT. The chain recombines TRBV19 with TRBJ2-3, with TRBD2 as a possible D gene (5 bases). CDR1 is LNHDA, CDR2 SQIVND, per germline (reference sequence). The CDR3 is 15 amino acids. The V and J ends lost 5 bases and 0 bases respectively, with 12 bases between them. The full variable domain, rest sourced from reference TRBV19 and TRBJ2-3, is DGGITQSPKYLFRKEGQNVTLSCEQNLNHDAMYWYRQDPGQGLRLIYYSQIVNDFQKGDIAEGYSVSREKKESFPLTVTSAQKNPTAFYLCASSVREGSTDTQYFGPGTRLTVL.

CDR3 region: CASSGGTIGSVEQFF. CDR3 nucleotide sequence: TGTGCCAGCAGCGGGGGGACTATTGGGAGCGTTGAGCAGTTCTTC. V usage is TRBV9 and J usage is TRBJ2-1; 7 bases align to TRBD2. CDR3 length equals 15 residues. Germline V gives CDR1 SGDLS, CDR2 YYNGEE. Losses at the gene ends were 3 bases for V and 9 bases for J; bases not matched to a gene: 12.

The chain couples TRBV18 to TRBJ1-2, with D perhaps TRBD1 (6 bases). Trimming stripped 4 bases from V and 6 bases from J, with 18 bases between. Germline lookup yields CDR1 KGHSH and CDR2 LQKENI. The CDR3 sequence is 15 residues long. The CDR3 DNA reads as TGTGCCAGCTCACAACCCCCCCAGGGGTTAGATGGCTACACCTTC. Translating it yields CASSQPPQGLDGYTF.

The rearrangement links TRBV7-7 to TRBJ2-5, with 10 bases that match TRBD2. This CDR3 comprises 16 residues. V shed 2 bases, J shed 5 bases, and the junction held 8 bases outside the gene matches. Germline V gene data show CDR1 as SSHAT and CDR2 as FNYEAQ (reference sequence). The CDR3 sequence is CASSLTLAGVGETQYF. The CDR3 DNA reads TGTGCCAGCAGCTTAACGCTAGCGGGGGTCGGCGAGACCCAGTACTTC.

V usage is TRBV18 and J usage is TRBJ2-5; D call uncertain. The V gene lost 2 bases and the J gene lost 1 base, with 11 bases spanning the gap. CDR3 length: 15 residues. CDR1 KGHSH and CDR2 LQKENI come from the germline V gene. The CDR3 spells CASSPKQLIQETQYF. The CDR3 nucleotides are TGTGCCAGCTCACCAAAACAACTGATCCAAGAGACCCAGTACTTC. The full variable domain, with the rest looked up from reference TRBV18 and TRBJ2-5, is NAGVMQNPRHLVRRRGQEARLRCSPMKGHSHVYWYRQLPEEGLKFMVYLQKENIIDESGMPKERFSAEFPKEGPSILRIQQVVRGDSAAYFCASSPKQLIQETQYFGPGTRLLVL.

The rearrangement uses TRBV29-1 and TRBJ2-3, with D perhaps matching TRBD2 (5 bases). The ends were cut back, 1 base at V and 0 bases at J, with 11 bases in the middle. This CDR3 region has 15 residues. Germline V CDR1 and CDR2: SQVTM, ANQGSEA. The CDR3 loop reads CSVEGGPSSTDTQYF. DNA of the CDR3: TGCAGCGTTGAAGGCGGGCCGAGTAGCACAGATACGCAGTATTTT.

The chain is built from TRBV5-1 and TRBJ2-5; TRBD1 might be the D (7 bases). Trimming shortened V by 0 bases and J by 5 bases, and 17 bases separated the two germline ends. Germline V gene sequence: CDR1 SGHRS, CDR2 YFSETQ. The CDR3 covers 16 residues. In DNA form, the CDR3 reads TGCGCCAGCAGCTTGGGAGACAGGGTTGGAGGGGAGACCCAGTACTTC. This codes for CASSLGDRVGGETQYF. Looking up the rest from reference TRBV5-1 and TRBJ2-5 gives the full variable domain: KAGVTQTPRYLIKTRGQQVTLSCSPISGHRSVSWYQQTPGQGLQFLFEYFSETQRNKGNFPGRFSGRQFSNSRSEMNVSTLELGDSALYLCASSLGDRVGGETQYFGPGTRLLVL.

The chain employs TRBV27 and TRBJ1-2; D not certain. With 4 bases removed from V and 4 bases from J, the gap between germline ends came to 13 bases. This CDR3 comprises 14 residues. Germline loops: CDR1 MNHEY, CDR2 SMNVEV (reference sequence). In nucleotides, the CDR3 is TGTGCCAGCAGTTCAAGCGGTGTAGGCTATGGCTACACCTTC. Amino acids: CASSSSGVGYGYTF.

The CDR3 loop reads CASRLGAYTEAFF. The CDR3 bases are TGTGCCAGCCGGTTGGGGGCCTACACTGAAGCTTTCTTT. The V gene is TRBV5-6, the J gene TRBJ1-1; a possible D gene is TRBD1 (6 bases). The germline V and J ends were trimmed by 7 bases and 3 bases, with 13 bases remaining between them. The germline V gene encodes CDR1 SGHDT and CDR2 YYEEEE. This CDR3 is 13 amino acids long.

The sample holds one count of this clone. The CDR3 region has the DNA TGCGCCAGCAGTTTCGCAGGGACTAGCCCCACCGATGAGCAGTTCTTC. Translation: CASSFAGTSPTDEQFF. This chain uses TRBV10-1 with TRBJ2-1; 9 bases match TRBD2. J was trimmed by 8 bases and V by 5 bases; bases with no gene match: 13. Germline-derived CDR1 and CDR2 are WNHNN and SYGVQD (reference sequence). CDR3 size: 16 residues.

This clone was seen once. This chain joins TRBV18 and TRBJ1-5; 9 bases fit TRBD1. Germline loops: CDR1 KGHSH, CDR2 LQKENI. V lost 3 bases and J lost 4; bases outside the gene matches: 10. The CDR3 covers 17 residues. CDR3: CASSPTGGGLINQPQHF. The CDR3 region has the DNA TGTGCCAGCTCACCGACAGGGGGAGGTTTAATAAATCAGCCCCAGCATTTT.

The V and J genes are TRBV5-8 and TRBJ2-7; TRBD1 agrees at 10 bases. Trimming at V came to 3 bases and at J to 4 bases, leaving 7 bases not matched to a gene. CDR1 and CDR2 from the germline V gene are SGHTS and YDEGEE. This CDR3 spans 15 amino acids. In nucleotides, the CDR3 is TGTGCCAGCAGCTCCCGGGACAGGGGCGTGTACGAGCAGTACTTC. Translation gives CASSSRDRGVYEQYF.